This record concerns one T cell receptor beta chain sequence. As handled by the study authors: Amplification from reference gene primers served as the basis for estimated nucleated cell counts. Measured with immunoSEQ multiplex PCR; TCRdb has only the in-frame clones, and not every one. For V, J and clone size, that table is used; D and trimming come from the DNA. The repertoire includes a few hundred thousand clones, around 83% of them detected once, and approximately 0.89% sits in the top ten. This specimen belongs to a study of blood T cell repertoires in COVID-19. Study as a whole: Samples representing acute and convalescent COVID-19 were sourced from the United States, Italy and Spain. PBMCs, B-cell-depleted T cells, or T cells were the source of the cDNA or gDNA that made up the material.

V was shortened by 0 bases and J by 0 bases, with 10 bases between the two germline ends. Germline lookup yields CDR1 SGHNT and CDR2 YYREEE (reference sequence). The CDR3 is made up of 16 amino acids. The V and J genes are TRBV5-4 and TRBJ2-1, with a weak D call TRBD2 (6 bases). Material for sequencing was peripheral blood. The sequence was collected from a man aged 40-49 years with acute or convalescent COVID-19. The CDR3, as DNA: TGTGCCAGCAGCTTGGGCGGGGCGAGCTCCTACAATGAGCAGTTCTTC. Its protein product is CASSLGGASSYNEQFF.